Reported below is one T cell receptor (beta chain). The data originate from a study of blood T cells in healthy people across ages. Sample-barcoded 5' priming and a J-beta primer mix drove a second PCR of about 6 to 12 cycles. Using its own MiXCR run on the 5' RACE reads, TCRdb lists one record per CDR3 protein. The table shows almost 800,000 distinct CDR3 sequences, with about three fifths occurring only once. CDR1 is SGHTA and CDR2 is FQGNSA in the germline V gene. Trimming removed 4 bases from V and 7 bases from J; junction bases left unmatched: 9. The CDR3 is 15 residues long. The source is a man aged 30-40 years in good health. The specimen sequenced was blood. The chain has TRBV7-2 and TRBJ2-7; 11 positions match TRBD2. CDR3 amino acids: CASSSVAGGFGEQYF. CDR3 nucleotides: TGTGCCAGCAGCTCAGTAGCGGGGGGGTTCGGTGAGCAGTACTTC.